This T cell receptor beta chain originates from a study of T cell changes during pregnancy in multiple sclerosis. The ends lost 5 bases at V and 13 bases at J; junction bases unmatched: 7. CDR3 size: 12 residues. Looked up from germline, CDR1 is LGHNA and CDR2 is YNFKEQ. Data came from immunoSEQ multiplex PCR; TCRdb stores just in-frame clones and leaves some out. The sample shows about 92,000 clones, more than 90% of them seen only once. This clone was picked up one time. The source is a female donor with multiple sclerosis, enrolled in a pregnancy study. Sample: peripheral blood, taken in the first trimester of pregnancy. V is TRBV4-2 and J is TRBJ2-1, with 8 bases fitting TRBD2. CDR3 region: CASSFVGGGQFF. The CDR3 DNA reads as TGTGCCAGCAGCTTCGTCGGGGGGGGTCAGTTCTTC.